The 28 T cell receptor beta chains below were found in one sample sequenced in a study of vaccination effects on CD4 cells after COVID-19. In the ViraFEST assay, antigen-specific CD4+ clonotypes were identified by expansion after peptide-pool stimulation. Cultured cells yielded isolated CD4+ T cells after around 10 days. Their SARS-CoV-2 infection, verified by PCR, occurred between March and December 2020. Clones were sequenced by immunoSEQ multiplex PCR, and TCRdb holds only the in-frame ones, with some missing. The top ten clones hold 25% to 35% of a sample with more than 35,000 clones, about 68% of them seen once. These receptors' targets are unknown. The material was CD4+ T cells from PBMCs cultured with a peptide pool, obtained before COVID-19 vaccination. The receptors shown here come from a human donor who had a prior SARS-CoV-2 infection.

The chain is built from TRBV5-1 and TRBJ2-1, with 7 bases matching TRBD2. Looked up from germline, CDR1 is SGHRS and CDR2 is YFSETQ. CDR3 length equals 17 residues. The J segment lost 0 bases and the V segment lost 4 bases, leaving 10 bases of the junction unmatched. The CDR3 loop reads CASSGLAGGSSYNEQFF. The CDR3 coding sequence is TGCGCCAGCAGCGGGTTGGCGGGCGGGAGCTCCTACAATGAGCAGTTCTTC.

In its sample, this clone was seen a few times. This chain connects TRBV7-2 to TRBJ1-4; possibly TRBD1 for D (6 bases). The CDR3 loop spans 14 amino acids. V gave up 2 bases and J gave up 7 bases, with 11 bases separating them. Germline V CDR1 and CDR2: SGHTA, FQGNSA. In nucleotides, the CDR3 is TGTGCCAGCAGCTTAACAGGGATTGGTGAAAAACTGTTTTTT. Protein: CASSLTGIGEKLFF.

J is TRBJ2-3 and V is TRBV5-4; unclear D gene. V lost 6 bases and J 0 bases, leaving 11 bases between the germline ends. This CDR3 has 14 residues. The germline V gene encodes CDR1 SGHNT and CDR2 YYREEE (reference sequence). CDR3 sequence: CASKAAASTDTQYF. CDR3 in DNA: TGTGCCAGCAAGGCGGCAGCTAGCACAGATACGCAGTATTTT.

This clone was counted a single time. The V call is TRBV7-2, the J call TRBJ2-1, with D maybe TRBD2 (5 bases). CDR3 length equals 12 residues. Germline values: CDR1 SGHTA, CDR2 FQGNSA. Trimming cost V 4 bases and J 15 bases, with 16 bases left between them. The CDR3 here is CASSSATSLPFF. DNA of the CDR3: TGTGCCAGCAGCTCCGCCACTAGTTTACCGTTCTTC.

The chain carries TRBV9 and TRBJ2-7; a possible D gene is TRBD1 (5 bases). The CDR3 length is 15 residues. Trimming took 0 bases from V and 0 from J, leaving 10 bases between them. In germline, CDR1 is SGDLS, CDR2 YYNGEE. This CDR3 is CASSVEQGSSYEQYF. Written as DNA, the CDR3 is TGTGCCAGCAGCGTAGAGCAGGGATCCTCCTACGAGCAGTACTTC.

The rearrangement joins TRBV4-1 to TRBJ2-3, with D possibly TRBD1 on 6 matching bases. CDR3 length: 17 residues. Trimming took off 1 base at V and 0 bases at J, with 14 bases between the two ends. The germline V gene encodes CDR1 MGHRA and CDR2 YSYEKL. CDR3 region: CASSQVGTSYSTDTQYF. The CDR3 region has the DNA TGCGCCAGCAGCCAAGTTGGGACATCGTATAGCACAGATACGCAGTATTTT.

This clone occurred a few times. The chain joins TRBV19 to TRBJ2-2; D uncertain. Trimming shortened V by 6 bases and J by 3 bases, and 8 bases separated the two germline ends. The CDR3 length is 13 residues. From germline, CDR1 is LNHDA and CDR2 SQIVND (reference sequence). The CDR3 nucleotides are TGTGCCAGTAGATCGTCGGACACCGGGGAGCTGTTTTTT. This sequence encodes CASRSSDTGELFF. Full variable domain (missing parts from reference TRBV19 and TRBJ2-2): DGGITQSPKYLFRKEGQNVTLSCEQNLNHDAMYWYRQDPGQGLRLIYYSQIVNDFQKGDIAEGYSVSREKKESFPLTVTSAQKNPTAFYLCASRSSDTGELFFGEGSRLTVL.

CDR3 protein: CASSLRVDRTEAFF. In DNA, the CDR3 is TGTGCCAGCAGTTTGCGTGTTGATCGAACTGAAGCTTTCTTT. V is TRBV28 and J is TRBJ1-1; no definite D call. V was shortened by 3 bases and J by 5 bases, with 13 bases between the two germline ends. CDR1 and CDR2 (germline): MDHEN, SYDVKM. There are 14 residues in the CDR3.

J is TRBJ1-4 and V is TRBV19; D is undetermined. This CDR3 has 16 amino acids. Per the germline V gene, CDR1 is LNHDA and CDR2 is SQIVND (reference sequence). V lost 7 bases, J lost 6 bases, and 21 bases lay in between. CDR3 region: CASTRRVLASDEKLFF. The CDR3 nucleotides read TGTGCCAGTACCAGGCGCGTGCTGGCGTCGGATGAAAAACTGTTTTTT.

J is TRBJ1-2 and V is TRBV27; 7 bases are a match to TRBD1. CDR1 is MNHEY, CDR2 SMNVEV, per germline (reference sequence). The CDR3 has 15 amino acids. The ends lost 0 bases at V and 8 bases at J; junction bases unmatched: 9. CDR3 bases: TGTGCCAGCAGTTTATCACCAGGGGGGGAAGGCGGCTACACCTTC. The encoded protein is CASSLSPGGEGGYTF.

This chain connects TRBV2 to TRBJ2-7, with D tentatively TRBD1 (6 bases). V was shortened by 7 bases and J by 1 base, with 23 bases between the two germline ends. CDR1 is SNHLY and CDR2 is FYNNEI in the germline V gene. The length of the CDR3 is 17 residues. This CDR3 is CASTNPWEGTPSYEQYF. CDR3 in DNA: TGTGCCAGCACTAACCCCTGGGAAGGGACACCTTCCTACGAGCAGTACTTC.

The chain joins TRBV5-8 to TRBJ2-5; D possibly matches TRBD1 or TRBD2 (6 bases each). The CDR3 length is 15 residues. CDR1 SGHTS and CDR2 YDEGEE come from the germline V gene. The V end lost 4 bases, the J end lost 5 bases, and 18 bases lay between the germline ends. CDR3 DNA: TGTGCCAGCAGCCTCCCCCCGGGGGCGGTTGAGACCCAGTACTTC. Encoded protein: CASSLPPGAVETQYF.

The chain combines TRBV2 with TRBJ1-2; D call uncertain. Trimming pared 8 bases from V and 7 bases from J, leaving 17 bases between. The CDR3 extends over 13 amino acids. Germline values: CDR1 SNHLY, CDR2 FYNNEI. As DNA, the CDR3 is TGTGCCAGCGTTATAAGTCTGACGGGTGGCTACACCTTC. It is translated as CASVISLTGGYTF.

In its sample, this clone was seen a few times. The gene calls are TRBV4-2 and TRBJ1-2, with D perhaps matching TRBD1 (6 bases). From germline, CDR1 is LGHNA and CDR2 YNFKEQ. This CDR3 region has 18 residues. Trimming stripped 0 bases from V and 1 base from J, with 18 bases between. The CDR3 DNA sequence: TGTGCCAGCAGCCAAGAGCGGCCCCGGACAGTTTATAACTATGGCTACACCTTC. Its protein is CASSQERPRTVYNYGYTF.

The V and J genes are TRBV7-3 and TRBJ2-7; TRBD1 matches 11 bases. V lost 4 bases and J lost 6; bases outside the gene matches: 2. Germline V gene lookup returns CDR1 SGHTA and CDR2 FQGTGA. The CDR3 runs to 13 residues. CDR3 nucleotides: TGTGCCAGCAGCTCGGACAGGGGGCGCGAGCAGTACTTC. It specifies CASSSDRGREQYF.

This clone was observed a few times. This sequence joins TRBV30 and TRBJ1-3; D is undetermined. Per the germline V gene, CDR1 is GTSNPN and CDR2 is SVGIG (reference sequence). This CDR3 is 13 amino acids long. Trimming took off 2 bases at V and 2 bases at J, with 7 bases between the two ends. CDR3 loop: CAWSRGTGNTIYF. The CDR3 nucleotides read TGTGCCTGGAGTAGAGGGACTGGAAACACCATATATTTT.

Worth noting for this clone: In this CDR3 the conserved last residue, phenylalanine or tryptophan, is missing, so a read error is likely. It is unclear where the CDR3 begins or ends on the DNA, so no DNA is shown, and the CDR3 is as TCRdb lists it. The rearrangement uses TRBV2 and TRBJ2-7; TRBD2 is the table's D call and was not checked against the DNA. From its first to its last residue, the CDR3 has 11 amino acids. Germline V gene sequence: CDR1 SNHLY, CDR2 FYNNEI. CDR3 loop: CASSESPLARL.

The chain uses TRBV9 and TRBJ2-7; 7 bases fit TRBD1. The germline V gene encodes CDR1 SGDLS and CDR2 YYNGEE. The CDR3 has 15 residues. V lost 4 bases and J lost 2; bases outside the gene matches: 9. The CDR3 DNA sequence: TGTGCCAGCAGCCCAAGACAGGGTAGCGCCTACGAGCAGTACTTC. As protein: CASSPRQGSAYEQYF. The full variable domain, its missing parts supplied by reference TRBV9 and TRBJ2-7, is DSGVTQTPKHLITATGQRVTLRCSPRSGDLSVYWYQQSLDQGLQFLIQYYNGEERAKGNILERFSAQQFPDLHSELNLSSLELGDSALYFCASSPRQGSAYEQYFGPGTRLTVT.

This chain links TRBV10-3 with TRBJ2-3, with 7 positions matching TRBD1. J gave up 2 bases and V 6 bases, and 2 bases lay outside the gene matches. CDR3 length equals 13 residues. Germline assignment: CDR1 ENHRY and CDR2 SYGVKD. The chain's CDR3 is CAIRGQDTDTQYF. Here the CDR3 DNA reads TGTGCCATCAGAGGACAGGACACAGATACGCAGTATTTT.

The chain carries TRBV7-8 and TRBJ2-7, with D uncertain. Looked up from germline, CDR1 is SGHVS and CDR2 is FQNEAQ. Trimming took 5 bases from V and 2 from J, leaving 7 bases between them. The CDR3 length is 12 residues. For the CDR3, the DNA is TGTGCCAGCAGCCGGACGACCTACGAGCAGTACTTC. This sequence encodes CASSRTTYEQYF. Based on the CDR3 plus reference TRBV7-8 and TRBJ2-7, the full variable domain is GAGVSQSPRYKVAKRGQDVALRCDPISGHVSLFWYQQALGQGPEFLTYFQNEAQLDKSGLPSDRFFAERPEGSVSTLKIQRTQQEDSAVYLCASSRTTYEQYFGPGTRLTVT.

The CDR3 here is CATSDRTDSTDTQYF. The CDR3 DNA follows: TGTGCCACCAGTGACCGGACAGATAGCACAGATACGCAGTATTTT. The rearrangement links TRBV24-1 to TRBJ2-3; a possible D gene is TRBD1 (6 bases). The CDR3 sequence is 15 residues long. V was cut by 4 bases and J by 0 bases, with 10 bases left in between. CDR1 and CDR2 from the germline V gene are KGHDR and SFDVKD.

This chain connects TRBV30 to TRBJ1-1; no clear D gene. V lost 3 bases to trimming and J lost 1 base, with 24 bases between them. The CDR3 is 18 residues long. Germline assignment: CDR1 GTSNPN and CDR2 SVGIG (reference sequence). The CDR3 coding sequence is TGTGCCTGGAGCGCTCCCGGAAAGGTGGCAGGCCAGAACACTGAAGCTTTCTTT. This translates into CAWSAPGKVAGQNTEAFF.

This clone was counted between two and nine times. This chain joins TRBV5-5 and TRBJ1-1, with TRBD1 matching over 11 bases. V lost 4 bases to trimming and J lost 3 bases; unmatched junction nucleotides: 5. The germline V gene encodes CDR1 SGHKS and CDR2 YYEKEE (reference sequence). The CDR3 totals 15 residues. CDR3 amino acids: CASSKGQGVDTEAFF. The CDR3 DNA is TGTGCCAGCAGCAAGGGACAGGGGGTGGACACTGAAGCTTTCTTT.

The gene calls are TRBV19 and TRBJ1-3, with D possibly TRBD1 on 5 matching bases. The CDR3 loop spans 17 amino acids. Germline V CDR1 and CDR2: LNHDA, SQIVND (reference sequence). The V and J ends lost 3 bases and 1 base respectively, with 16 bases between them. The DNA for the CDR3 is TGTGCCAGTAGTATTCTTCCTTTTGGGACGTCTGGAAACACCATATATTTT. Protein: CASSILPFGTSGNTIYF.

The V call is TRBV9, the J call TRBJ2-1, with TRBD2 matching over 7 bases. CDR1 SGDLS and CDR2 YYNGEE come from the germline V gene. With V trimmed by 4 bases and J by 7 bases, 14 bases remained unmatched. The CDR3 runs to 16 residues. CDR3 in amino acids: CASSPPLGGIGNEQFF. CDR3 DNA: TGTGCCAGCAGCCCCCCCCTCGGGGGGATAGGTAATGAGCAGTTCTTC.

This clone has a single count. The chain joins TRBV11-2 to TRBJ2-7, with 11 bases matching TRBD2. Germline V gene data show CDR1 as SGHAT and CDR2 as FQNNGV. CDR3 size: 15 residues. V lost 2 bases, J lost 6 bases, and 6 bases stayed unmatched. In nucleotides, the CDR3 is TGTGCCAGCAGCTTATTGTTAGCGGGAGGGCCCGAGCAGTACTTC. Its translation: CASSLLLAGGPEQYF.

The chain employs TRBV5-1 and TRBJ1-5, with 10 bases aligning to TRBD1. The CDR3 spans 15 residues. Germline trimming cut 4 bases from V and 4 bases from J; bases unmatched to any gene: 5. Germline-derived CDR1 and CDR2 are SGHRS and YFSETQ. The CDR3 DNA sequence: TGCGCCAGCAGCATCGGGACAGGGGCGAATCAGCCCCAGCATTTT. As protein: CASSIGTGANQPQHF.

V and J are TRBV3-1 (or the pseudogene TRBV3-2) and TRBJ2-5; the D is unclear. The CDR3 is 11 amino acids. Trimming cost V 4 bases and J 4 bases, with 4 bases left between them. Per germline, CDR1 LGHDT and CDR2 YNNKEL (reference sequence). In DNA form, the CDR3 reads TGTGCCAGCAGCCTTTTAGAGACCCAGTACTTC. This translates into CASSLLETQYF.